This TCR beta chain comes out of a study of blood T cell repertoires in COVID-19. Study context: Acute and convalescent COVID-19 specimens originated in the United States, Italy and Spain.

Using immunoSEQ multiplex PCR, the repertoire was profiled, and TCRdb retains in-frame clones only, with some absent. The data hold 150,000 to 200,000 clones, with nearly 90% observed a single time. The sample taken for sequencing was peripheral blood. The clonotype comes from a man aged 45-60 years with acute or convalescent COVID-19.

The DNA for the CDR3 is TGTGCCAGCAGTACCGGACAGGTCGGGATCTACGAGCAGTACTTC. The encoded protein is CASSTGQVGIYEQYF. This chain links TRBV6-5 with TRBJ2-7; 7 nucleotides line up with TRBD1. Germline loops: CDR1 MNHEY, CDR2 SVGAGI. CDR3 length: 15 residues. V lost 5 bases and J lost 3; bases outside the gene matches: 10.